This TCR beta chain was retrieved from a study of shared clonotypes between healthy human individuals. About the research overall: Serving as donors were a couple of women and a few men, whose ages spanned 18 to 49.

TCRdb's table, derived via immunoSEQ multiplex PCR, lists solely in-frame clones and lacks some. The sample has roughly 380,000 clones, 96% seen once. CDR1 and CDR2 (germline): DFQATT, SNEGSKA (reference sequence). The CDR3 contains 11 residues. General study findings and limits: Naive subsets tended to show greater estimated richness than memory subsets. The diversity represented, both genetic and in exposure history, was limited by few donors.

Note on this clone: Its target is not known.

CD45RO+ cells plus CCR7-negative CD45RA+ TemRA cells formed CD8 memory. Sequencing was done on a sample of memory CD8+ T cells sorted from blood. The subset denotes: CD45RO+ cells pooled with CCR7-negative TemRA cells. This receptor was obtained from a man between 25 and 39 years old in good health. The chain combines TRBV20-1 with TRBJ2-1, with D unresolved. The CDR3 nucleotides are TGCAAAGGGATTTCTTACAATGAGCAGTTCTTC. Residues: CKGISYNEQFF.